This TCR beta chain came from a study of T cells after yellow fever vaccination. Study-wide results and caveats: Abundant bulk-derived clonotypes could contaminate FACS-sorted repertoires.

TCRdb analysed the 5' RACE reads with MiXCR anew, one entry per CDR3 protein. The sample holds hundreds of thousands of distinct CDR3 sequences, around 6.4% seen once. As regards this clonotype: Its antigen is not known.

The ends lost 6 bases at V and 2 bases at J; junction bases unmatched: 10. The CDR3 contains 16 residues. This receptor was taken from a man aged 25-40 years who received the YFV17D yellow fever vaccine. The source was PBMCs, collected 5 days after the yellow fever booster vaccination. The V and J genes are TRBV12-3 or TRBV12-4 and TRBJ1-3; 7 nucleotides align to TRBD1. Written as DNA, the CDR3 is TGTGCCAGCAGGAGACAGGGTTCAGCTACTGGAAACACCATATATTTT. This sequence encodes CASRRQGSATGNTIYF.